The T cell receptor (beta chain) under discussion was sequenced for a study of T-cell memory formation after mild COVID-19. This clonotype has just a few counts. Its antigen is currently unknown. Germline lookup yields CDR1 MNHEY and CDR2 SVGAGI. This CDR3 region has 15 residues. V was pared by 7 bases and J by 4 bases, with 6 bases of the junction left unmatched. Study-level findings and limits: Most CD4+ clones that shrank were in CM and EM, while CD8+ ones turned up in EMRA. Clones contracting across day 15 to 85 had a balanced CD4/CD8 profile; later expanding clones leaned CD4+.

TCRdb redid the calling of the 5' RACE reads with MiXCR, one entry per CDR3 protein. Of some 130,000 distinct CDR3 sequences in the sample, about 15% were seen once. The clonotype originates from an adult woman who had mild COVID-19 (a few samples of this study predate the infection). Cell type and time point are not known. The chain carries TRBV6-5 and TRBJ2-1, with 11 bases that match TRBD2. The sequenced sample was PBMCs or a T cell subset sorted from them (not recorded which). In DNA, the CDR3 is TGTGCCAGCACCATGACTAGCGGGGTATACAATGAGCAGTTCTTC. It codes for CASTMTSGVYNEQFF.